This passage covers 27 T cell receptor beta chains from one sample sequenced in a study of T cells in Graves' hyperthyroidism and ophthalmopathy. What was amplified from RNA transcripts were TCR beta CDR3 regions. In the first-round RT-PCR of the TCR CDR3, the HTBI primer set was used. Each CDR3 protein gets one entry after TCRdb re-called the multiplex PCR reads with MiXCR. The data show roughly 840,000 distinct CDR3 sequences, 35% to 45% seen once. Material for sequencing was blood. These receptors were collected from a man younger than 35 with Graves' hyperthyroidism.

The gene calls are TRBV28 and TRBJ2-7; perhaps TRBD1 as D (5 bases). The V and J ends lost 4 bases and 7 bases respectively, with 17 bases between them. This CDR3 is 14 amino acids long. Looked up from germline, CDR1 is MDHEN and CDR2 is SYDVKM. The CDR3 DNA reads TGTGCCAGCAGTTCACTTGACAGCTACAAGGAGCAGTACTTC. Its translation: CASSSLDSYKEQYF. Variable domain in full (rest from reference TRBV28 and TRBJ2-7): DVKVTQSSRYLVKRTGEKVFLECVQDMDHENMFWYRQDPGLGLRLIYFSYDVKMKEKGDIPEGYSVSREKKERFSLILESASTNQTSMYLCASSSLDSYKEQYFGPGTRLTVT.

V gene TRBV19 combines with J gene TRBJ1-5; TRBD1 aligns across 7 bases. Germline V lookup: CDR1 LNHDA, CDR2 SQIVND (reference sequence). This CDR3 region has 12 residues. V shed 6 bases and J 6 bases; nucleotides not matched to a gene: 2. CDR3 sequence: CASSDRVQPQHF. The CDR3, as DNA: TGTGCCAGTAGCGACAGGGTTCAGCCCCAGCATTTT.

This clonotype was seen more than once but under ten times. V and J are TRBV2 and TRBJ1-3, with 8 bases aligning to TRBD1. Germline V gene sequence: CDR1 SNHLY, CDR2 FYNNEI. The CDR3 covers 15 residues. Trimming cost V 6 bases and J 0 bases; bases outside gene matches: 4. CDR3 amino acids: CASSDRGPSGNTIYF. In DNA, the CDR3 is TGTGCCAGCAGCGACAGGGGCCCCTCTGGAAACACCATATATTTT.

This sequence joins TRBV5-5 and TRBJ2-7, with 7 bases lining up with TRBD1. The CDR3 contains 14 residues. V lost 4 bases to trimming and J lost 3 bases; unmatched junction nucleotides: 7. CDR1 is SGHKS and CDR2 is YYEKEE in the germline V gene (reference sequence). The CDR3: CASSIAGTDYEQYF. In DNA, the CDR3 is TGTGCCAGCAGCATCGCCGGGACAGACTACGAGCAGTACTTC.

V is TRBV10-3 and J is TRBJ1-6; tentative D call: TRBD1 (5 bases). In germline, CDR1 is ENHRY, CDR2 SYGVKD. The ends were cut back, 10 bases at V and 7 bases at J, with 26 bases in the middle. The CDR3 covers 17 residues. The CDR3 sequence is CASSRTLPVGLNSPLHF. CDR3 DNA sequence: TGTGCCAGCAGCAGGACACTACCCGTTGGGCTAAATTCACCCCTCCACTTT.

This clonotype was observed at least ten times. The chain has TRBV19 and TRBJ1-4; no definite D call. The CDR3 covers 12 residues. V was pared by 9 bases and J by 4 bases, with 9 bases between. CDR1 is LNHDA and CDR2 is SQIVND in the germline V gene (reference sequence). The CDR3 sequence is CASGRFNEKLFF. The CDR3 nucleotides read TGTGCCAGCGGGAGATTTAATGAAAAACTGTTTTTT.

The chain combines TRBV9 with TRBJ2-2, with a possible D match to TRBD2 (6 bases). CDR3 length equals 16 residues. CDR1 is SGDLS, CDR2 YYNGEE, per germline. V lost 5 bases, J lost 5 bases, and 19 bases lay in between. DNA for the CDR3: TGTGCCAGCAGTTACTCCTCACTAGCTAGGACCGGGGAGCTGTTTTTT. Amino acids: CASSYSSLARTGELFF.

This clonotype was counted ten times or more. This CDR3 is CASSGRTDFYGYTF. The CDR3 DNA reads TGTGCCAGCAGCGGACGGACAGACTTCTATGGCTACACCTTC. The chain recombines TRBV9 with TRBJ1-2; a possible D gene is TRBD1 (6 bases). Trimming removed 3 bases from V and 4 bases from J, with 13 bases in between. Germline lookup yields CDR1 SGDLS and CDR2 YYNGEE. This CDR3 is 14 amino acids long.

This clonotype was seen many times. The chain joins TRBV10-3 to TRBJ1-1, with 9 positions matching TRBD1. The CDR3 is 15 amino acids. The V segment lost 4 bases and the J segment 5 bases; nucleotides outside the gene matches: 8. Germline V lookup: CDR1 ENHRY, CDR2 SYGVKD. The CDR3 region has the DNA TGTGCCATCAGTGGGCTGGACAGGGGAGGAACTGAAGCTTTCTTT. Protein: CAISGLDRGGTEAFF.

The chain is built from TRBV2 and TRBJ1-1; D may be TRBD1 (6 bases). CDR1 SNHLY and CDR2 FYNNEI come from the germline V gene. This CDR3 comprises 15 residues. Trimming stripped 7 bases from V and 0 bases from J, with 15 bases between. The CDR3 protein is CASTPDRRVNTEAFF. The CDR3 DNA is TGTGCCAGCACCCCCGACAGGCGGGTGAACACTGAAGCTTTCTTT. Full variable domain (missing parts from reference TRBV2 and TRBJ1-1): EPEVTQTPSHQVTQMGQEVILRCVPISNHLYFYWYRQILGQKVEFLVSFYNNEISEKSEIFDDQFSVERPDGSNFTLKIRSTKLEDSAMYFCASTPDRRVNTEAFFGQGTRLTVV.

The rearrangement links TRBV14 to TRBJ2-7; 8 nucleotides match TRBD1. The CDR3 spans 15 residues. V lost 2 bases and J lost 3; bases outside the gene matches: 6. Germline CDR1 SGHDN, CDR2 FVKESK. CDR3 protein: CASSQWGTGRYEQYF. In DNA form, the CDR3 reads TGTGCCAGCAGCCAATGGGGGACAGGTCGCTACGAGCAGTACTTC. The variable domain in full, completed from reference TRBV14 and TRBJ2-7, reads EAGVTQFPSHSVIEKGQTVTLRCDPISGHDNLYWYRRVMGKEIKFLLHFVKESKQDESGMPNNRFLAERTGGTYSTLKVQPAELEDSGVYFCASSQWGTGRYEQYFGPGTRLTVT.

Concerning this clonotype: One end of the junction varies from germline; a read error may be responsible. The V call is TRBV7-9, the J call TRBJ1-3; D may be TRBD1 (6 bases). Germline assignment: CDR1 SEHNR and CDR2 FQNEAQ (reference sequence). The CDR3 runs 15 residues. The CDR3 sequence is CASSQVGQLLNTIYF. The CDR3 coding sequence is TGCGCCAGCAGCCAAGTTGGACAGCTACTAAACACCATATATTTT. The full variable domain, completed using reference TRBV7-9 and TRBJ1-3, is DTGVSQNPRHKITKRGQNVTFRCDPISEHNRLYWYRQTLGQGPEFLTYFQNEAQLEKSRLLSDRFSAERPKGSFSTLEIQRTEQGDSAMYLCASSQVGQLLNTIYFGEGSWLTVV.

This clonotype was observed a few times. The gene calls are TRBV20-1 and TRBJ1-6; D may be TRBD1 (5 bases). This CDR3 spans 16 amino acids. CDR1 is DFQATT, CDR2 SNEGSKA, per germline (reference sequence). V lost 6 bases and J 5 bases, leaving 20 bases between the germline ends. The CDR3 nucleotides are TGCAGTGCGGAACAGAGACTAAAGGGGAATAATTCACCCCTCCACTTT. Translation gives CSAEQRLKGNNSPLHF.

The chain recombines TRBV29-1 with TRBJ1-6; 7 nucleotides line up with TRBD1. The CDR3 is 14 amino acids. V gave up 4 bases and J gave up 3 bases; unmatched junction bases: 3. The germline CDR1 and CDR2 sequences are SQVTM and ANQGSEA. CDR3 coding DNA: TGCAGCGTTGTCCGGGACAGCTATAATTCACCCCTCCACTTT. Translating gives CSVVRDSYNSPLHF.

As regards this clonotype: This is likely a read error, given that the CDR3 carries no conserved phenylalanine or tryptophan at its end. The chain is built from TRBV10-3 and TRBJ1-1; a possible D gene is TRBD1 (5 bases). Trimming cost V 11 bases and J 1 base, with 14 bases left between them. CDR3 size: 13 residues. Germline V gives CDR1 ENHRY, CDR2 SYGVKD. The CDR3 sequence: CAAENRSNTEAFL. CDR3 in DNA: TGTGCCGCGGAGAACAGGTCGAACACTGAAGCTTTCCTC.

In its sample, this clonotype was seen many times. The rearrangement links TRBV10-3 to TRBJ1-1; 9 bases line up with TRBD1. The length of the CDR3 is 13 residues. Germline V gene data show CDR1 as ENHRY and CDR2 as SYGVKD. The J segment lost 6 bases and the V segment lost 6 bases, leaving 5 bases of the junction unmatched. DNA for the CDR3: TGTGCCATCAGCGCGACAGGGGGATCTGAAGCTTTCTTT. It encodes CAISATGGSEAFF.

This clonotype was found a few times. The V and J genes are TRBV4-1 and TRBJ1-1; D unresolved. The CDR3 has 15 amino acids. Trimming pared 5 bases from V and 0 bases from J, leaving 13 bases between. The V gene's germline CDR1 is MGHRA and CDR2 YSYEKL. The CDR3 spells CASSSALGMNTEAFF. In nucleotides, the CDR3 is TGCGCCAGCAGCTCCGCGCTAGGGATGAACACTGAAGCTTTCTTT.

In its sample, this clonotype was seen many times. The chain carries TRBV6-5 and TRBJ1-6, with D perhaps matching TRBD1 (6 bases). This CDR3 is 12 amino acids long. Deletions cut 6 bases from V and 9 bases from J, with 9 bases between. The germline gives CDR1 MNHEY, CDR2 SVGAGI. Written as DNA, the CDR3 is TGTGCCAGCAGCACAGGGATTTCACCCCTCCACTTT. This translates into CASSTGISPLHF.

The chain joins TRBV15 to TRBJ2-2, with D perhaps TRBD2 (5 bases). The CDR3 runs 18 residues. V shed 1 base and J shed 3 bases, with 18 bases lying between them. Germline V gene data show CDR1 as LNHNV and CDR2 as YYDKDF (reference sequence). CDR3 loop: CATSRAVGPRAHTGELFF. CDR3 nucleotides: TGTGCCACCAGCAGAGCCGTAGGACCGCGGGCGCACACCGGGGAGCTGTTTTTT.

About this clonotype: A read error may account for a junction end that differs from germline. The chain employs TRBV7-8 and TRBJ2-5, with D perhaps matching TRBD1 (6 bases). The CDR3 runs to 13 residues. Germline V lookup: CDR1 SGHVS, CDR2 FQNEAQ. CDR3 loop: CAGTPDSQEIQYF. CDR3 DNA sequence: TGTGCCGGCACCCCGGACAGCCAAGAGATCCAGTACTTC.

This clonotype was seen many times. V usage is TRBV12-3 or TRBV12-4 and J usage is TRBJ1-6; D gene uncertain. The CDR3 totals 13 residues. Trimming removed 3 bases from V and 7 bases from J, with 7 bases in between. The CDR3 sequence: CASSFTENSPLHF. The CDR3, as DNA: TGTGCCAGCAGTTTTACCGAGAATTCACCCCTCCACTTT.

The genes are TRBV9 and TRBJ1-1, with a weak D call TRBD1 (5 bases). The V and J ends lost 4 bases and 3 bases respectively, with 16 bases between them. Looked up from germline, CDR1 is SGDLS and CDR2 is YYNGEE. The CDR3 is 15 residues long. CDR3 region: CASSLEPSGDTEAFF. As DNA, the CDR3 is TGTGCCAGCAGCCTAGAACCGTCGGGGGACACTGAAGCTTTCTTT.

The V and J genes are TRBV7-9 and TRBJ1-4; weak D call: TRBD1 (5 bases). V lost 9 bases, J lost 7 bases, and 21 bases lay in between. Per germline, CDR1 SEHNR and CDR2 FQNEAQ (reference sequence). This CDR3 spans 15 amino acids. The CDR3 sequence is CASSPPGNRGEKLFF. Here the CDR3 DNA reads TGTGCCAGTAGCCCTCCGGGGAATAGGGGTGAAAAACTGTTTTTT.

The chain is built from TRBV2 and TRBJ1-5, with no clear D. There are 14 residues in the CDR3. Germline V gives CDR1 SNHLY, CDR2 FYNNEI. Trimming left V 6 bases short and J 6 bases short, with 15 bases between. This chain's CDR3 is CASRIGSTSQPQHF. CDR3 DNA sequence: TGTGCCAGCAGAATCGGGTCAACGAGTCAGCCCCAGCATTTT.

The gene calls are TRBV7-3 and TRBJ2-7, with 7 bases lining up with TRBD2. Germline trimming cut 2 bases from V and 2 bases from J; bases unmatched to any gene: 6. The germline V gene encodes CDR1 SGHTA and CDR2 FQGTGA. The CDR3 has 15 amino acids. CDR3 DNA sequence: TGTGCCAGCAGCTTACTAGCGGCGTTCCCCTACGAGCAGTACTTC. Translation: CASSLLAAFPYEQYF.

This rearrangement joins TRBV4-1 to TRBJ1-3; D ambiguous. The germline gives CDR1 MGHRA, CDR2 YSYEKL. This CDR3 contains 12 residues. V lost 2 bases and J lost 6, with 5 bases in between. The DNA for the CDR3 is TGCGCCAGCAGCCAAACAGTAAACACCATATATTTT. Translating gives CASSQTVNTIYF.

On this clonotype: A much larger clone lies a single base off, so this may be a read error. The CDR3 DNA sequence: TGTGCCAGCAGCTTCGAAGCTAACTATGGCTACACCTTC. The encoded protein is CASSFEANYGYTF. V is TRBV7-9 and J is TRBJ1-2; no definite D call. Germline V gives CDR1 SEHNR, CDR2 FQNEAQ (reference sequence). V was cut by 3 bases and J by 0 bases, with 5 bases left in between. This CDR3 has 13 amino acids.